The 30 T cell receptor beta chains below come from one sample, sequenced in a study of radiation and T cells in renal cell carcinoma. Generated by immunoSEQ multiplex PCR, the TCRdb table keeps only in-frame clones and is missing some. Of approximately 150,000 clones in the sample, 65% to 90% were seen once. Time point meaning: blood 4 weeks post-SBRT, at nephrectomy. Stated treatment: 15 Gy SBRT to primary tumor, nephrectomy 4 weeks later. This specimen consisted of blood, obtained from a patient whose treatment included radiotherapy and nephrectomy. The receptors come from a woman in her fifties or sixties with renal cell carcinoma.

The rearrangement joins TRBV27 to TRBJ2-5, with D perhaps TRBD1 or TRBD2 (5 bases each). Germline V gene data show CDR1 as MNHEY and CDR2 as SMNVEV (reference sequence). V lost 4 bases to trimming and J lost 1 base, with 10 bases between them. This CDR3 has 14 amino acids. The CDR3 DNA reads TGTGCCAGCAGTTACACTGGGACCCAAGAGACCCAGTACTTC. Amino acids: CASSYTGTQETQYF.

The V and J genes are TRBV7-2 and TRBJ2-7; 11 nucleotides match TRBD2. The germline V gene encodes CDR1 SGHTA and CDR2 FQGNSA. The CDR3 has 17 residues. V lost 5 bases, J lost 1 base, and 10 bases stayed unmatched. The CDR3 nucleotides read TGTGCCAGCAGCCCCTGGTCTAGCGGGAGGTGGTCCTACGAGCAGTACTTC. This translates into CASSPWSSGRWSYEQYF.

The chain joins TRBV5-5 to TRBJ2-5, with TRBD1 matching over 7 bases. Per germline, CDR1 SGHKS and CDR2 YYEKEE (reference sequence). This CDR3 region has 16 residues. J gave up 5 bases and V 5 bases, and 15 bases lay outside the gene matches. This CDR3 reads CASRLNRGANTETQYF. The CDR3 bases are TGTGCCAGCAGATTAAACAGGGGCGCGAACACGGAGACCCAGTACTTC.

The chain links TRBV28 to TRBJ2-7, with TRBD1 matching 8 bases. Unmatched junction bases numbered 6, after V lost 5 bases and J lost 3 bases. The CDR3 is made up of 14 amino acids. Germline CDR1 reads MDHEN; CDR2 reads SYDVKM. The CDR3 loop reads CASSDGQGGYEQYF. CDR3 sequence (DNA): TGTGCCAGCAGTGACGGACAGGGAGGCTACGAGCAGTACTTC.

This chain joins TRBV7-8 and TRBJ2-1, with 8 bases identical to TRBD2. The CDR3 covers 16 residues. Per germline, CDR1 SGHVS and CDR2 FQNEAQ. The V gene end was trimmed by 3 bases and the J gene end by 4 bases; junction bases not matched to a gene: 8. CDR3 bases: TGTGCCAGCAGCTTGGGGTCAAGCGGGGGATACAATGAGCAGTTCTTC. Its protein is CASSLGSSGGYNEQFF.

In DNA form, the CDR3 reads TGTGCCAGCAGCGGAGGGACTAGCGGGAGGCCCGTCGGCGAGCAGTACTTC. Translation gives CASSGGTSGRPVGEQYF. V and J are TRBV7-2 and TRBJ2-7; 15 bases line up with TRBD2. V shed 5 bases, J shed 6 bases, and the junction held 11 bases outside the gene matches. CDR1 and CDR2 from the germline V gene are SGHTA and FQGNSA. The CDR3 spans 17 residues.

V is TRBV6-1 and J is TRBJ1-1, with D possibly TRBD1 on 5 matching bases. Trimming left V 2 bases short and J 1 base short, with 8 bases between. The CDR3 covers 14 residues. CDR1 and CDR2 from the germline V gene are MNHNS and SASEGT. Here the CDR3 DNA reads TGTGCCAGCAGTGAAACCACAGGGAACACTGAAGCTTTCTTT. The encoded protein is CASSETTGNTEAFF.

The chain uses TRBV7-2 and TRBJ2-2, with 9 bases lining up with TRBD1. V was pared by 1 base and J by 5 bases, with 5 bases of the junction left unmatched. Germline V CDR1 and CDR2: SGHTA, FQGNSA. The CDR3 has 16 residues. The CDR3 loop reads CASSLDGTGNTGELFF. Here the CDR3 DNA reads TGTGCCAGCAGCTTAGATGGGACAGGGAATACCGGGGAGCTGTTTTTT.

This rearrangement joins TRBV10-3 to TRBJ1-2; D unresolved. This CDR3 contains 15 residues. In germline, CDR1 is ENHRY, CDR2 SYGVKD. Trimming took 4 bases from V and 4 from J, leaving 16 bases between them. Here the CDR3 DNA reads TGTGCCATCAGTGTGAGGACCGAAATCCGCTATGGCTACACCTTC. Translated, it gives CAISVRTEIRYGYTF.

This clone showed up many times. This chain connects TRBV5-3 to TRBJ1-1, with 7 bases lining up with TRBD1. TRBV5-3 is marked as an open reading frame, function uncertain. CDR3 length: 16 amino acids. With V trimmed by 5 bases and J by 1 base, 11 bases remained unmatched. This CDR3 is CARSFTRGGGNTEAFF. The CDR3, as DNA: TGTGCCAGAAGTTTTACCCGAGGGGGCGGGAACACTGAAGCTTTCTTT.

The CDR3 region has the DNA TGTGCCAGCAGCTTAGGGGGGAGGAAGGACGAGCAGTACTTC. Protein: CASSLGGRKDEQYF. This chain links TRBV7-2 with TRBJ2-7; D possibly corresponds to TRBD2 (6 bases). The germline CDR1 and CDR2 sequences are SGHTA and FQGNSA. Trimming left V 1 base short and J 5 bases short, with 12 bases between. The CDR3 is made up of 14 amino acids.

V is TRBV21-1 and J is TRBJ2-7; the D segment call TRBD1 is taken from the table without a DNA check. TRBV21-1 is an annotated pseudogene. This CDR3 is built from 11 residues. CDR3 sequence (DNA): TGTGCCAGCAGCAAAGAGGGACAGGTTAACTTC. As protein: CASSKEGQVNF.

The table lists this clone with a count of one. Other DNA sequences in the sample encode the same CDR3. The chain combines TRBV18 with TRBJ2-3, with TRBD2 identical over 7 bases. The V segment lost 3 bases and the J segment 0 bases; nucleotides outside the gene matches: 3. The CDR3 sequence is 15 residues long. Germline V CDR1 and CDR2: KGHSH, LQKENI. CDR3 sequence: CASSPLADSTDTQYF. The DNA for the CDR3 is TGTGCCAGCTCACCCCTAGCGGATAGCACAGATACGCAGTATTTT. Full variable domain (rest looked up from reference TRBV18 and TRBJ2-3): NAGVMQNPRHLVRRRGQEARLRCSPMKGHSHVYWYRQLPEEGLKFMVYLQKENIIDESGMPKERFSAEFPKEGPSILRIQQVVRGDSAAYFCASSPLADSTDTQYFGPGTRLTVL.

This clone was seen more than once but under ten times. The chain couples TRBV6-5 to TRBJ2-5, with D unclear. V shed 3 bases and J shed 5 bases, with 19 bases lying between them. Germline loops: CDR1 MNHEY, CDR2 SVGAGI. The CDR3 has 16 amino acids. CDR3 loop: CASSYNGVSWVETQYF. For the CDR3, the DNA is TGTGCCAGCAGTTATAATGGGGTCTCGTGGGTGGAGACCCAGTACTTC.

The V gene is TRBV15, the J gene TRBJ2-7; D is unresolved. The CDR3 spans 12 residues. From germline, CDR1 is LNHNV and CDR2 YYDKDF (reference sequence). Trimming pared 1 base from V and 7 bases from J, leaving 8 bases between. CDR3 in amino acids: CATSRAVEEQYF. The CDR3 DNA reads as TGTGCCACCAGCAGAGCGGTAGAGGAGCAGTACTTC. Full variable domain (rest looked up from reference TRBV15 and TRBJ2-7): DAMVIQNPRYQVTQFGKPVTLSCSQTLNHNVMYWYQQKSSQAPKLLFHYYDKDFNNEADTPDNFQSRRPNTSFCFLDIRSPGLGDTAMYLCATSRAVEEQYFGPGTRLTVT.

The chain has TRBV9 and TRBJ1-4; the D is unclear. V was clipped by 4 bases and J by 0 bases, with 10 bases between them. This CDR3 is 15 amino acids long. Germline lookup yields CDR1 SGDLS and CDR2 YYNGEE. The CDR3 spells CASSFEGATNEKLFF. CDR3 in DNA: TGTGCCAGCAGCTTCGAGGGTGCAACTAATGAAAAACTGTTTTTT.

The table lists this clone with a count of one. This chain joins TRBV14 and TRBJ1-1; D remains unclear. Trimming cost V 1 base and J 5 bases, with 11 bases left between them. Germline V gene lookup returns CDR1 SGHDN and CDR2 FVKESK. There are 14 residues in the CDR3. The CDR3 spells CASSQVPRGTEAFF. DNA of the CDR3: TGTGCCAGCAGCCAAGTCCCGAGAGGTACTGAAGCTTTCTTT.

The chain combines TRBV10-3 with TRBJ2-3; 8 bases map to TRBD1. Unmatched junction bases numbered 2, after V lost 6 bases and J lost 0 bases. This CDR3 spans 14 amino acids. Germline CDR1 reads ENHRY; CDR2 reads SYGVKD. CDR3 sequence reads: CAIRRDRSTDTQYF. In DNA, the CDR3 is TGTGCCATCAGAAGGGACAGGAGCACAGATACGCAGTATTTT.

The rearrangement links TRBV9 to TRBJ1-3; weak D call: TRBD1 (5 bases). This CDR3 has 16 amino acids. V was shortened by 0 bases and J by 4 bases, with 14 bases between the two germline ends. Looked up from germline, CDR1 is SGDLS and CDR2 is YYNGEE. The CDR3 DNA follows: TGTGCCAGCAGCGTAGATCAGGGTACCTTGGGAAACACCATATATTTT. It translates to CASSVDQGTLGNTIYF.

The chain is built from TRBV28 and TRBJ1-3; 8 bases line up with TRBD1. The CDR3 runs 15 residues. Germline V gives CDR1 MDHEN, CDR2 SYDVKM. V trimming: 5 bases; J trimming: 4 bases; junction bases outside the gene matches: 7. CDR3 protein: CASSPTGGAGNTIYF. The CDR3 coding sequence is TGTGCCAGCAGTCCCACAGGGGGAGCAGGAAACACCATATATTTT.

J is TRBJ2-1 and V is TRBV5-1; 10 bases align to TRBD2. With 0 bases clipped from V and 4 bases from J, the junction kept 4 bases outside the gene matches. CDR1 SGHRS and CDR2 YFSETQ come from the germline V gene. CDR3 size: 16 residues. CDR3 amino acids: CASSLAGSGGYNEQFF. The DNA of the CDR3 is TGCGCCAGCAGCTTGGCGGGTAGCGGGGGGTACAATGAGCAGTTCTTC.

V usage is TRBV7-6 and J usage is TRBJ2-5, with TRBD2 as a possible D gene (6 bases). Germline V lookup: CDR1 SGHVS, CDR2 FNYEAQ. Trimming took off 2 bases at V and 5 bases at J, with 12 bases between the two ends. CDR3 size: 14 residues. The CDR3 bases are TGTGCCAGCAGCTTAAGTGGGGGGAGGGAGACCCAGTACTTC. Amino acids: CASSLSGGRETQYF.

This clone came up a few times. The J gene is TRBJ1-5, the V gene TRBV4-1; 9 bases are shared with TRBD1. CDR3 length: 16 amino acids. V lost 3 bases and J lost 4; bases outside the gene matches: 7. CDR1 and CDR2 from the germline V gene are MGHRA and YSYEKL. CDR3 in amino acids: CASSQGWTGENQPQHF. In nucleotides, the CDR3 is TGCGCCAGCAGCCAGGGGTGGACAGGGGAGAATCAGCCCCAGCATTTT.

The gene calls are TRBV27 and TRBJ2-7; a weak D match, TRBD1 (6 bases). Germline assignment: CDR1 MNHEY and CDR2 SMNVEV (reference sequence). The CDR3 sequence is 13 residues long. Trimming removed 6 bases from V and 3 bases from J, with 12 bases in between. CDR3 region: CASSIRGNYEQYF. CDR3 nucleotides: TGTGCCAGCAGCATCAGGGGAAACTACGAGCAGTACTTC.

The V call is TRBV11-2, the J call TRBJ2-7, with D possibly matching TRBD2 (5 bases). V gave up 10 bases and J gave up 6 bases, with 22 bases separating them. The CDR3 is 14 amino acids. The germline gives CDR1 SGHAT, CDR2 FQNNGV. The CDR3 here is CATKRSRGEGEQYF. The CDR3 region has the DNA TGTGCCACCAAAAGGAGTCGGGGTGAAGGCGAGCAGTACTTC. The full variable domain, with the rest looked up from reference TRBV11-2 and TRBJ2-7, is EAGVAQSPRYKIIEKRQSVAFWCNPISGHATLYWYQQILGQGPKLLIQFQNNGVVDDSQLPKDRFSAERLKGVDSTLKIQPAKLEDSAVYLCATKRSRGEGEQYFGPGTRLTVT.

This clone showed up just once. The chain is built from TRBV2 and TRBJ1-6; D is uncertain. Germline loops: CDR1 SNHLY, CDR2 FYNNEI. The CDR3 contains 16 residues. V lost 7 bases to trimming and J lost 3 bases, with 16 bases between them. For the CDR3, the DNA is TGTGCCAGCACCCGGTTGGGAGAAGGCTATAATTCACCCCTCCACTTT. Translated: CASTRLGEGYNSPLHF.

This sequence joins TRBV5-1 and TRBJ1-1, with a possible D match to TRBD1 (5 bases). V dropped 4 bases and J dropped 4 bases, with 14 bases sitting between them. CDR3 size: 14 residues. Germline V gives CDR1 SGHRS, CDR2 YFSETQ. The chain's CDR3 is CASSPNAGGTEAFF. In nucleotides, the CDR3 is TGCGCCAGCAGCCCAAACGCGGGGGGCACTGAAGCTTTCTTT.

CDR3 protein: CASSLSGGSQETQYF. The CDR3 region has the DNA TGTGCCAGCAGCTTGAGCGGGGGGAGCCAAGAGACCCAGTACTTC. This rearrangement joins TRBV7-9 to TRBJ2-5; 9 nucleotides align to TRBD2. CDR3 length: 15 amino acids. Germline V gives CDR1 SEHNR, CDR2 FQNEAQ (reference sequence). The V gene end was trimmed by 3 bases and the J gene end by 1 base; junction bases not matched to a gene: 3.

The J gene is TRBJ1-2, the V gene TRBV9; no firm D call. Germline V lookup: CDR1 SGDLS, CDR2 YYNGEE. This CDR3 region has 12 residues. The V end lost 0 bases, the J end lost 8 bases, and 8 bases lay between the germline ends. The CDR3 region is CASSVGTGGYTF. DNA for the CDR3: TGTGCCAGCAGCGTAGGCACTGGGGGCTACACCTTC.

The chain uses TRBV2 and TRBJ2-2; 8 bases line up with TRBD1. Germline V gene data show CDR1 as SNHLY and CDR2 as FYNNEI. V shed 6 bases and J 6 bases; nucleotides not matched to a gene: 6. The CDR3 extends over 14 amino acids. The CDR3 nucleotides read TGTGCCAGCAGCGACAGGGGTACCGCCGGGGAGCTGTTTTTT. Protein: CASSDRGTAGELFF.